These 6 T cell receptor beta chains were all obtained from the same sample, sequenced in a study of shared clonotypes between healthy human individuals. Sequencing used immunoSEQ multiplex PCR; TCRdb keeps in-frame clones, though not all of them. The profile covers 1.4 million to 1.5 million clones, with 95% to 97% appearing a single time and 0.95% to 1.5% taken by the ten largest. The sample comprised naive CD4+ T cells sorted from blood. Subset in this sample: CD45RA+ positively selected. The receptors shown here come from a man aged 25-40 years in good health.

The V call is TRBV11-1, the J call TRBJ2-7; D unclear. Germline V gene data show CDR1 as SGHAT and CDR2 as FQDESV (reference sequence). V lost 4 bases, J lost 3 bases, and 7 bases lay in between. The CDR3 extends over 12 amino acids. The CDR3 protein is CASSSENYEQYF. Written as DNA, the CDR3 is TGTGCCAGCAGCTCGGAGAACTACGAGCAGTACTTC.

This rearrangement joins TRBV5-1 to TRBJ2-1; D not certain. V was trimmed by 1 base and J by 5 bases, leaving 10 bases between them. The CDR3 is made up of 14 amino acids. Germline V CDR1 and CDR2: SGHRS, YFSETQ. CDR3 in DNA: TGCGCCAGCAGCTTGACCCCGACGAACAATGAGCAGTTCTTC. Translation gives CASSLTPTNNEQFF. The full variable domain, with the rest looked up from reference TRBV5-1 and TRBJ2-1, is KAGVTQTPRYLIKTRGQQVTLSCSPISGHRSVSWYQQTPGQGLQFLFEYFSETQRNKGNFPGRFSGRQFSNSRSEMNVSTLELGDSALYLCASSLTPTNNEQFFGPGTRLTVL.

The chain uses TRBV19 and TRBJ1-5; D ambiguous. The ends were cut back, 3 bases at V and 4 bases at J, with 13 bases in the middle. Germline lookup yields CDR1 LNHDA and CDR2 SQIVND (reference sequence). The CDR3 consists of 15 residues. CDR3 amino acids: CASSIRPESNQPQHF. As DNA, the CDR3 is TGTGCCAGTAGTATCCGGCCAGAAAGTAATCAGCCCCAGCATTTT.

The V and J genes are TRBV5-4 and TRBJ1-4; D is unclear. The germline V gene encodes CDR1 SGHNT and CDR2 YYREEE (reference sequence). V was shortened by 3 bases and J by 4 bases, with 16 bases between the two germline ends. This CDR3 has 16 amino acids. DNA of the CDR3: TGTGCCAGCAGCTCAAAGGCGGACGGATTTAATGAAAAACTGTTTTTT. Translating it yields CASSSKADGFNEKLFF.

The chain links TRBV7-2 to TRBJ2-1; 9 positions match TRBD2. The CDR3 has 13 amino acids. The V gene end was trimmed by 3 bases and the J gene end by 8 bases; junction bases not matched to a gene: 2. Germline V CDR1 and CDR2: SGHTA, FQGNSA. The CDR3 here is CASSLLAGYEQFF. The CDR3 DNA is TGTGCCAGCAGCTTGCTAGCGGGGTATGAGCAGTTCTTC.

As to this clone: Within the sample, other DNA sequences also encode this same CDR3. The CDR3 bases are TGTGCCAGCAGCGCGGGTCAGGGGAACACTGAAGCTTTCTTT. The encoded protein is CASSAGQGNTEAFF. The chain uses TRBV11-3 and TRBJ1-1, with D possibly matching TRBD1 (5 bases). Trimming pared 5 bases from V and 1 base from J, leaving 11 bases between. Germline CDR1 reads SGHNT; CDR2 reads YENEEA. The CDR3 is made up of 14 amino acids.